The 25 T cell receptor beta chains presented below share a single source sample, sequenced in a study of regulatory T cells in long-lasting Graves disease. To make TCR beta libraries, researchers used iRepertoire HTBI primers and Arm-PCR of CDR3 regions. MiXCR, applied by TCRdb to the multiplex PCR reads, yields one record per CDR3 protein. Counted here are about 620,000 distinct CDR3 sequences, under 20% occurring once; the ten biggest clones make up about 20%. The time point denotes: newly diagnosed GD, antithyroid drugs for less than 3 months. From RNA extracted from PBMCs, the TCR library was made. The same sample was also used in a study of T cells in Graves' hyperthyroidism and ophthalmopathy.

The input for sequencing was peripheral blood mononuclear cells (PBMCs), taken at new diagnosis, from a patient treated with antithyroid drugs. These receptors were collected from a woman aged 30 to 39 with Graves disease.

This clonotype was picked up many times. V is TRBV7-2 and J is TRBJ2-5; D perhaps matches TRBD2 (5 bases). This CDR3 has 13 residues. Germline V CDR1 and CDR2: SGHTA, FQGNSA. V lost 3 bases, J lost 2 bases, and 7 bases lay in between. The CDR3 reads CASSLVAQETQYF. The CDR3 bases are TGTGCCAGCAGCTTGGTAGCGCAAGAGACCCAGTACTTC.

This clonotype showed up just a few times. V usage is TRBV3-1 and J usage is TRBJ2-2; perhaps TRBD2 as D (6 bases). CDR1 and CDR2 (germline): LGHDT, YNNKEL (reference sequence). The CDR3 has 16 amino acids. V gave up 4 bases and J gave up 0 bases, with 12 bases separating them. As DNA, the CDR3 is TGTGCCAGCAGCCGCGGGATCGGGACGAACACCGGGGAGCTGTTTTTT. Protein product: CASSRGIGTNTGELFF.

V usage is TRBV7-2 and J usage is TRBJ1-4, with D maybe TRBD1 (5 bases). Germline V gene sequence: CDR1 SGHTA, CDR2 FQGNSA. V lost 8 bases, J lost 6 bases, and 16 bases lay in between. The CDR3 runs 14 residues. The CDR3 coding sequence is TGTGCCAGCCATTCAGGGCGGAATTATGAAAAACTGTTTTTT. Amino acid sequence: CASHSGRNYEKLFF.

The chain joins TRBV7-9 to TRBJ2-7; 12 bases are a match to TRBD2. This CDR3 region has 18 residues. Germline V lookup: CDR1 SEHNR, CDR2 FQNEAQ (reference sequence). V lost 5 bases and J lost 0; bases outside the gene matches: 11. The CDR3 sequence is CASSPLAGGLSVSYEQYF. Written as DNA, the CDR3 is TGTGCCAGCAGCCCCCTAGCGGGAGGGCTCTCCGTCTCCTACGAGCAGTACTTC. Using reference TRBV7-9 and TRBJ2-7 for the parts outside the CDR3, the full variable domain is DTGVSQNPRHKITKRGQNVTFRCDPISEHNRLYWYRQTLGQGPEFLTYFQNEAQLEKSRLLSDRFSAERPKGSFSTLEIQRTEQGDSAMYLCASSPLAGGLSVSYEQYFGPGTRLTVT.

This clonotype was seen a few times. The gene calls are TRBV5-1 and TRBJ2-3; 12 bases agree with TRBD2. This CDR3 is built from 14 residues. V lost 3 bases to trimming and J lost 10 bases; unmatched junction nucleotides: 6. Germline V lookup: CDR1 SGHRS, CDR2 YFSETQ. The CDR3 loop is CASSSGTSGFSQYF. CDR3 coding DNA: TGCGCCAGCAGCTCTGGGACTAGCGGGTTCTCGCAGTATTTT.

In regard to this clonotype: No conserved phenylalanine or tryptophan ends this CDR3, so it is likely a read error. The rearrangement links TRBV11-3 to TRBJ2-1; 9 nucleotides match TRBD2. The CDR3 extends over 19 amino acids. V trimming: 5 bases; J trimming: 3 bases; junction bases outside the gene matches: 17. Germline V lookup: CDR1 SGHNT, CDR2 YENEEA. CDR3 nucleotide sequence: TGTGCCAGCAGCCAGGCGGGAGGGTCGTCAATGAGTGGCTACAATGAGCAGTTCCTC. This sequence encodes CASSQAGGSSMSGYNEQFL.

This rearrangement joins TRBV10-2 to TRBJ2-3; 9 bases align to TRBD1. This CDR3 has 16 residues. The germline V gene has CDR1 WSHSY and CDR2 SAAADI. The V segment lost 6 bases and the J segment 1 base; nucleotides outside the gene matches: 8. The CDR3 loop is CASRHLRDRGTDTQYF. CDR3 sequence (DNA): TGCGCCAGCAGACACCTCCGGGACAGGGGCACAGATACGCAGTATTTT.

This chain connects TRBV7-9 to TRBJ1-5; 9 nucleotides line up with TRBD1. CDR3 length: 19 amino acids. Trimming at V came to 2 bases and at J to 1 base, leaving 12 bases not matched to a gene. The germline CDR1 and CDR2 sequences are SEHNR and FQNEAQ (reference sequence). The CDR3 DNA reads TGTGCCAGCAGCTTAAGGGACAGGGACGATCTTATAAGCAATCAGCCCCAGCATTTT. This gives the protein CASSLRDRDDLISNQPQHF.

The CDR3 DNA reads as TGCGCCAGCACCAGAACAGGGGGCTCCTACAATGAGCAGTTCTTC. Protein: CASTRTGGSYNEQFF. The J gene is TRBJ2-1, the V gene TRBV5-1; 8 bases are a match to TRBD1. The germline CDR1 and CDR2 sequences are SGHRS and YFSETQ. The CDR3 spans 15 residues. Trimming took 6 bases from V and 0 from J; bases not matched to a gene: 5.

The CDR3 DNA follows: TGTGCCAGCAGTGGGGGCCAGCCTTATGAAAAACTGTTTTTT. This encodes CASSGGQPYEKLFF. The chain joins TRBV25-1 to TRBJ1-4, with D perhaps matching TRBD1 (5 bases). The germline V gene has CDR1 MGHDK and CDR2 SYGVNS. V dropped 4 bases and J dropped 6 bases, with 12 bases sitting between them. The CDR3 covers 14 residues.

This clonotype has more than one count but fewer than ten. V is TRBV28 and J is TRBJ2-7, with D maybe TRBD2 (6 bases). Trimming took off 5 bases at V and 7 bases at J, with 21 bases between the two ends. This CDR3 is built from 15 residues. Germline CDR1 reads MDHEN; CDR2 reads SYDVKM. The CDR3 coding sequence is TGTGCCAGCAGTCCAGCCCGGGAGCGGTGGGAAGAGCAGTACTTC. This sequence encodes CASSPARERWEEQYF.

This clonotype was picked up many times. This chain links TRBV28 with TRBJ1-1, with a weak D call TRBD1 (6 bases). V gave up 7 bases and J gave up 1 base, with 10 bases separating them. CDR3 length: 13 residues. CDR1 is MDHEN, CDR2 SYDVKM, per germline. The CDR3 here is CASNRVWNTEAFF. In nucleotides, the CDR3 is TGTGCCAGCAACAGGGTTTGGAACACTGAAGCTTTCTTT.

This clonotype was observed a handful of times. The chain couples TRBV7-9 to TRBJ1-4; TRBD1 is a possible D gene (5 bases). CDR3 length equals 14 residues. V shed 5 bases and J shed 4 bases, with 11 bases lying between them. Germline CDR1 and CDR2: SEHNR and FQNEAQ (reference sequence). The CDR3 spells CASSPQGYNEKLFF. CDR3 nucleotides: TGTGCCAGCAGCCCGCAGGGTTATAATGAAAAACTGTTTTTT.

This clonotype has a handful of counts. This sequence joins TRBV10-2 and TRBJ2-1; D perhaps matches TRBD2 (6 bases). Trimming left V 5 bases short and J 0 bases short, with 11 bases between. Germline V gene sequence: CDR1 WSHSY, CDR2 SAAADI. The length of the CDR3 is 15 residues. The CDR3 protein is CASSLKAGSYNEQFF. The DNA of the CDR3 is TGCGCCAGCAGTCTTAAAGCGGGCTCCTACAATGAGCAGTTCTTC.

This clonotype was picked up a small number of times. This sequence joins TRBV6-4 and TRBJ2-7; no firm D call. Germline V gene data show CDR1 as MRHNA and CDR2 as SNTAGT. V was pared by 11 bases and J by 3 bases, with 8 bases between. This CDR3 region has 10 residues. The CDR3 nucleotides are TGTGCCCATGTGTTCTACGAGCAGTACTTC. This sequence encodes CAHVFYEQYF.

This clonotype occurred many times. This chain uses TRBV7-8 with TRBJ1-2; D gene uncertain. The CDR3 runs to 15 residues. The germline V gene encodes CDR1 SGHVS and CDR2 FQNEAQ. With 1 base removed from V and 8 bases from J, the gap between germline ends came to 17 bases. The CDR3 loop is CASSLGGRSPGGYTF. Here the CDR3 DNA reads TGTGCCAGCAGCTTAGGCGGCAGGTCCCCTGGAGGCTACACCTTC.

At least ten counts were recorded for this clonotype. The J gene is TRBJ1-6, the V gene TRBV7-2; TRBD1 agrees at 9 bases. The CDR3 loop spans 15 amino acids. CDR1 is SGHTA, CDR2 FQGNSA, per germline. V trimming: 5 bases; J trimming: 7 bases; junction bases outside the gene matches: 6. The CDR3 protein is CASSIQGALNSPLHF. The CDR3 DNA is TGTGCCAGCAGCATACAGGGGGCTCTAAATTCACCCCTCCACTTT.

This clonotype appeared many times. The J gene is TRBJ2-7, the V gene TRBV20-1; D gene uncertain. V was cut by 0 bases and J by 1 base, with 13 bases left in between. The CDR3 length is 15 residues. CDR1 and CDR2 from the germline V gene are DFQATT and SNEGSKA (reference sequence). CDR3 in DNA: TGCAGTGCTAGAGATGTTAAACGCAATTCCTACGAGCAGTACTTC. Protein product: CSARDVKRNSYEQYF.

The chain uses TRBV20-1 and TRBJ2-1; 11 bases are a match to TRBD2. CDR1 is DFQATT, CDR2 SNEGSKA, per germline (reference sequence). This CDR3 region has 15 residues. V shed 0 bases and J 9 bases; nucleotides not matched to a gene: 7. CDR3 DNA sequence: TGCAGTGCTAGAGATCGGTCTAGCGGGAGGTCTGAGCAGTTCTTC. It is translated as CSARDRSSGRSEQFF.

This chain uses TRBV14 with TRBJ2-2; D gene unclear. The germline V and J ends were trimmed by 4 bases and 3 bases, with 6 bases remaining between them. The CDR3 consists of 13 residues. Germline CDR1 and CDR2: SGHDN and FVKESK. CDR3 DNA sequence: TGTGCCAGCAGCCGATACGACACCGGGGAGCTGTTTTTT. Protein: CASSRYDTGELFF.

This clonotype was counted at least ten times. The V call is TRBV6-2 or TRBV6-3, the J call TRBJ2-2; D is uncertain. This CDR3 is built from 13 residues. CDR1 MNHEY and CDR2 SVGEGT come from the germline V gene. V was trimmed by 7 bases and J by 4 bases, leaving 10 bases between them. The CDR3: CASMETVTGELFF. The CDR3 DNA follows: TGTGCCAGCATGGAAACGGTCACCGGGGAGCTGTTTTTT.

This clonotype was observed at least ten times. This chain uses TRBV2 with TRBJ2-3; D unclear. Germline loops: CDR1 SNHLY, CDR2 FYNNEI. This CDR3 contains 14 residues. Deletions cut 3 bases from V and 4 bases from J, with 11 bases between. Here the CDR3 reads CASSDGLGADTQYF. The CDR3 coding sequence is TGTGCCAGCAGTGATGGGCTTGGCGCAGATACGCAGTATTTT.

The V and J genes are TRBV7-6 and TRBJ2-3; no clear D gene. CDR1 and CDR2 (germline): SGHVS, FNYEAQ. The CDR3 consists of 12 residues. The V and J ends lost 2 bases and 6 bases respectively, with 6 bases between them. CDR3 nucleotides: TGTGCCAGCAGCTTAATCGAGGATACGCAGTATTTT. As protein: CASSLIEDTQYF. The full variable domain, with the rest looked up from reference TRBV7-6 and TRBJ2-3, is GAGVSQSPRYKVTKRGQDVALRCDPISGHVSLYWYRQALGQGPEFLTYFNYEAQQDKSGLPNDRFSAERPEGSISTLTIQRTEQRDSAMYRCASSLIEDTQYFGPGTRLTVL.

This clonotype was seen at least ten times. This chain links TRBV6-1 with TRBJ2-2; TRBD1 might be the D (5 bases). Germline loops: CDR1 MNHNS, CDR2 SASEGT. V was trimmed by 6 bases and J by 4 bases, leaving 15 bases between them. The CDR3 loop spans 15 amino acids. The CDR3 DNA sequence: TGTGCCAGCAGACCTCAGGGCGCTATCACCGGGGAGCTGTTTTTT. The encoded protein is CASRPQGAITGELFF.

The table lists this clonotype with many counts. This rearrangement joins TRBV19 to TRBJ1-1, with TRBD1 as a possible D gene (5 bases). This CDR3 is 14 amino acids long. Trimming removed 8 bases at V and 0 bases at J, with 13 bases between. Germline V CDR1 and CDR2: LNHDA, SQIVND (reference sequence). CDR3 in amino acids: CASYTGTLNTEAFF. Written as DNA, the CDR3 is TGTGCCAGTTACACCGGGACGTTGAACACTGAAGCTTTCTTT.